This TCR beta chain came from a study of cytomegalovirus exposure and HLA in healthy donors (dated by TCRdb to between 2016 and 2019). Turning to the overall study: An earlier analysis of some 550 of the donors reported 250 to 350 Gb of sequence data and 100 million to 130 million unique TCR beta sequences from some 180 million T cells. An early release that covered about 640 HLA-typed donors contained approximately 300 gigabases of sequencing data and approximately 85 million unique TCR sequences. The genetic ancestry cluster associated with self-reported Caucasian donors included 70% to 85% of the roughly 410 genotyped donors. The study aimed to test whether signatures of past pathogen exposure could be identified by cataloging public T cell receptors. Using immunosequencing, the study profiled T cell repertoires from fewer than 850 subjects and related those repertoires to cytomegalovirus serostatus. Along with the approximately 700-subject first cohort, a separate validation cohort of around 110 different subjects was used. To predict cytomegalovirus infection status, the study combined high-throughput TCR immunosequencing, statistical association of individual TCRs with disease status, and machine learning. To study patterns of TCR occurrence, a later analysis re-analyzed previously published TCR beta repertoires from hundreds of donors and added high-resolution HLA genotyping. The later analysis used no new phenotypic data to find candidate immune exposures, relying instead on TCR beta sequences and their occurrence across donors. To decide whether each TCR beta V gene segment behaved as functional or pseudogenic, an earlier analysis of some 600 of the donors relied on high-throughput TCR beta sequencing. Donor age, sex, ethnicity and CMV serostatus were compiled alongside the repertoire data. A later genetic analysis used genome-wide SNP genotypes for about three fifths of the 666 donors, treating that subset as a discovery cohort. All discovery cohort repertoires had been generated on a single sequencing platform. Both class I and class II loci were covered by HLA typing, at four-digit resolution. Typing coverage varied by locus: about 629-640 donors for A, B, C, DRB1 and DQB1; about 520 for DQA1; some 610 for DPA1; around 490 for DPB1. Roughly 5 DR-DQ haplotypes were treated as single units for association and clustering because of strong linkage in the cohort. On average, 235,054 unique TCR beta nucleotide sequences were sequenced per donor among several hundred genotyped donors of the cohort, with roughly a sixth of those sequences being non-productive. Broad study findings and their caveats: Three of the identified cytomegalovirus-associated TCR beta chains were confirmed in vitro to be specific for cytomegalovirus antigens. The sequencing pipeline was judged likely to have produced a cluster of highly shared sequence variants as a technical artifact. A later genetic analysis reported fewer N-insertions in productive TCRs among donors in an Asian-associated ancestry cluster than the roughly 700-donor mean. Correlated functional status among segregating V segments might be attributable to linkage disequilibrium, but an unknown experimental factor could not be ruled out. Roughly uniform sequencing depth across donors was assumed in presence/absence analyses, although this assumption may not hold. In this cohort, only TCR beta chains were sequenced, and detectable features were limited by the absence of alpha or paired-chain data. Strong co-occurrence of HLA alleles, especially DR and DQ, made assigning TCR associations to individual alleles difficult. It was suggested by the authors that the approach could potentially be generalized to other disease states and immunological phenotypes. The study listed 164 TCR beta chains as associated with cytomegalovirus. Because the 87-base-pair reads could not distinguish some IMGT-functional V segments, including TRBV6-2 and TRBV6-3, those segments were excluded. Specific HLA alleles were associated with 15,000 to 20,000 TCR beta sequences at a false discovery rate of 0.05 in a later analysis. The only immune exposure information available for the cohort was CMV serostatus. Across donors, most TCR sequences were observed very rarely, whereas some public TCRs were present in many individuals. In a later analysis, TCR association rates were found to vary across HLA loci, with the most associated TCRs seen for DRB1 alleles and the fewest for HLA-C alleles. Because counts were too low, 15 to 20 rarely observed V segments, including chromosome 9 orphons, were left out of the earlier analysis of 587 of the donors. V-gene and J-gene trimming of TCR beta chains was associated with a missense DCLRE1C variant in a later genetic analysis, and the association was replicated in an independent cohort. Broadly in line with IMGT annotations, most TCR beta V segments showed up in productive rearrangements about 87% or about 30% of the time in an earlier analysis of several hundred of the donors. A later analysis found that HLA-associated TCR beta chains were more clonally expanded and had lower generation probabilities than equally common non-associated chains. Because HLA typing was missing for some donors at each locus, association tests included only the typed subset. According to a later analysis, parvovirus B19, influenza, CMV and Epstein-Barr virus appeared linked to several top co-occurrence clusters. A further reported finding was that TCR beta sequences accurately predicted the HLA-A and HLA-B alleles for most subjects in the first cohort. Cytomegalovirus status was reported to be diagnosed by the classifier with high specificity and sensitivity in both the original and validation cohorts. A later analysis found that most CMV-associated TCR beta chains appeared HLA-restricted, with HLA associations seemingly driven largely by CMV exposure.

The cohort was made up of under 800 healthy bone marrow donors. At the time of sampling, all cohort members were nominally healthy, though unrecorded immune exposures were likely present. The donor tested CMV seropositive, placing the donor among the 250 to 300 seropositive members of the cohort. A peripheral blood sample was provided by each donor, and peripheral blood mononuclear cells were used for TCR beta sequencing. Genomic DNA extraction from the blood cell samples was performed with the Qiagen DNeasy Blood Extraction Kit. Library creation used the immunoSEQ multiplex PCR assay. A mixture of 60 forward primers for TCR Vbeta segments and 13 reverse primers for TCR Jbeta segments was used in the multiplex PCR. The CDR3 region of rearranged TCR beta genes was amplified from genomic DNA by a multiplex PCR assay. On the Illumina HiSeq System, the amplified TCR beta libraries were sequenced as 87-base-pair reads. On the authors' methods: Across the 500 to 700 repertoires, a later analysis counted 60 million to 90 million unique TCR beta chains, 9.5 million to 12 million of which were shared by at least two donors. Raw reads were error-corrected and collapsed into unique sequences by a nearest-neighbor algorithm in which closely related sequences were merged to remove PCR and sequencing errors. To assign V, D and J gene segments, CDR3 sequences were aligned to IMGT reference sequences. For a sequence to be retained, a match of at least six nucleotides to both a V gene segment and a J gene segment was required. Rearrangements were classified as productive when the CDR3 lacked stop codons and remained in frame with V and J, and all other rearrangements were classified as non-productive. Following IMGT convention, CDR3 was defined as the stretch from the second conserved V-encoded cysteine up to the conserved J-encoded phenylalanine. Sequences without an unambiguous match to a single V gene segment were excluded from the earlier analysis of approximately 600 of the donors. In an earlier analysis of a few hundred of the donors, V segments were called functional above 56.7% productive rearrangements and were called segregating when the between-donor standard deviation exceeded 5%. A statistical classification framework was developed to diagnose cytomegalovirus status using the catalog of TCR beta chain sequences. A later analysis assigned V and J genes by comparing TCR nucleotide sequences with IMGT/GENE-DB human TR gene sequences. The TCRdist pipeline was used in a later analysis to assign CDR3 sequences and most-parsimonious VDJ recombination scenarios. In a later analysis, each TCR beta chain was defined by its CDR3 amino acid sequence together with its V-gene family, and reads without a unique V-gene family were excluded. As a way to deal with suspected cross-contamination and a sequencing artifact, a later analysis dropped more than 500 nucleotide sequences that were highly shared and had low generation probability. For each public chain, a later analysis derived a clonal expansion index from normalized ranks of inferred template counts within each repertoire. In a later analysis, generation probabilities were computed using a VDJ recombination model fitted to out-of-frame rearrangements, and the results were checked against IGoR. In a later analysis, hypergeometric tests were used to score TCR-TCR, TCR-HLA and TCR-CMV co-occurrence, with a repertoire-size bias correction applied to TCR pairs. A later analysis estimated false discovery rates by permuting HLA or CMV assignments 20 times. In a later analysis, co-occurring TCRs were grouped using DBSCAN, with TCRdist sequence similarity added in when clustering inside HLA-allele-positive subsets. For co-occurrence clustering, repertoires with fewer than 30,000 or more than 120,000 public chains were excluded, along with five or six repertoires with anomalous nucleotide sharing. What TCRdb holds here is the immuneACCESS table cut down to in-frame rearrangements. Part of the clones is not present; checked against another copy, under half of the missing clones reflect an unresolved V gene, and the others are unexplained. For V, J and clone size, that table is used; D and trimming come from the DNA. The sample table holds 120,000 or so clones, of which about 80% were seen once. About 3% of the sample is in the top ten clones.

Looking up the germline V gene (reference sequence) yields CDR1 DFQATT and CDR2 SNEGSKA. Taken from cysteine to phenylalanine, the CDR3 has 11 residues. Just CDR3 DNA is preserved here, 33 bases in frame from base 1. A note on this clone: Its cognate antigen has yet to be identified. Base qualities are not recorded, but no much larger clone differs from it by a single base.

Sequencing was carried out using PBMCs. The chain was built from TRBV20-1 and TRBJ1-3; the D gene is not confidently resolved. This sequence originates from a woman aged 40 to 49 in good health and CMV-seropositive. The encoded CDR3 is CRVGGGNTIYF. The nucleotide sequence is given as TGCAGGGTAGGAGGTGGAAACACCATATATTTT.